Listed here are 18 T cell receptor beta chains from one sample, sequenced in a study of T-cell memory formation after mild COVID-19. TCRdb passed the 5' RACE reads through MiXCR, listing each CDR3 protein once. The sample holds fewer than 650,000 distinct CDR3 sequences, approximately 21% seen once. The sequenced material came from PBMCs or a T cell subset sorted from them (not recorded which). Receptors were obtained from an adult woman who had mild COVID-19 (a few samples of this study predate the infection). Cell type and time point are not known.

This chain uses TRBV10-3 with TRBJ2-1; 7 bases agree with TRBD2. Germline CDR1 ENHRY, CDR2 SYGVKD. CDR3 size: 15 residues. The ends lost 3 bases at V and 9 bases at J; junction bases unmatched: 11. The CDR3 spells CAISDAVGEGSEQFF. The DNA of the CDR3 is TGTGCCATCAGTGACGCCGTAGGGGAGGGGAGTGAGCAGTTCTTC.

The CDR3 nucleotides read TGCAGTGCCAGACAGGGCCTCTACGAGCAGTACTTC. Translated, it gives CSARQGLYEQYF. V usage is TRBV20-1 and J usage is TRBJ2-7; TRBD1 agrees at 7 bases. Germline V CDR1 and CDR2: DFQATT, SNEGSKA (reference sequence). The junction had 5 bases not matched to a gene; V was cut back by 6 bases and J by 3 bases. The CDR3 totals 12 residues.

This clonotype occurred a few times. This chain connects TRBV11-2 to TRBJ1-3; tentatively, D is TRBD1 (6 bases). Germline V lookup: CDR1 SGHAT, CDR2 FQNNGV. Trimming took off 5 bases at V and 0 bases at J, with 14 bases between the two ends. The CDR3 contains 16 residues. CDR3 sequence: CASSPGQLSSGNTIYF. For the CDR3, the DNA is TGTGCCAGCAGCCCAGGACAGTTAAGCTCTGGAAACACCATATATTTT. Complete variable domain (other parts from reference TRBV11-2 and TRBJ1-3): EAGVAQSPRYKIIEKRQSVAFWCNPISGHATLYWYQQILGQGPKLLIQFQNNGVVDDSQLPKDRFSAERLKGVDSTLKIQPAKLEDSAVYLCASSPGQLSSGNTIYFGEGSWLTVV.

At least ten counts were recorded for this clonotype. The chain recombines TRBV14 with TRBJ2-7; D is unclear. V was shortened by 1 base and J by 5 bases, with 15 bases between the two germline ends. This CDR3 comprises 15 residues. Germline-derived CDR1 and CDR2 are SGHDN and FVKESK. This CDR3 is CASSQGIAFGDEQYF. The CDR3 region has the DNA TGTGCCAGCAGCCAAGGAATCGCATTTGGGGACGAGCAGTACTTC.

The chain has TRBV20-1 and TRBJ2-1; TRBD2 matches at 8 bases. Per germline, CDR1 DFQATT and CDR2 SNEGSKA (reference sequence). Unmatched junction bases numbered 8, after V lost 3 bases and J lost 4 bases. The CDR3 is 15 amino acids. CDR3 in amino acids: CSARDPTSGYNEQFF. CDR3 in DNA: TGCAGTGCTAGGGACCCCACTAGCGGTTACAATGAGCAGTTCTTC.

The rearrangement joins TRBV6-5 to TRBJ1-3, with TRBD1 matching over 10 bases. The CDR3 loop spans 15 amino acids. The V and J ends lost 5 bases and 2 bases, in that order; junction bases with no gene match: 3. Germline loops: CDR1 MNHEY, CDR2 SVGAGI. The CDR3 here is CASSRTGGPGNTIYF. CDR3 DNA sequence: TGTGCCAGCAGTCGGACAGGGGGACCTGGAAACACCATATATTTT.

This clonotype was found a few times. V usage is TRBV6-2 or TRBV6-3 and J usage is TRBJ1-3; 7 positions agree with TRBD1. Trimming took 7 bases from V and 0 from J; bases not matched to a gene: 6. CDR1 is MNHEY, CDR2 SVGEGT, per germline. The CDR3 runs to 15 residues. The CDR3 region is CASTVGQNSGNTIYF. Here the CDR3 DNA reads TGTGCCAGCACCGTGGGACAGAACTCTGGAAACACCATATATTTT.

This clonotype came up many times. V and J are TRBV30 and TRBJ1-3; unclear D gene. Germline loops: CDR1 GTSNPN, CDR2 SVGIG (reference sequence). This CDR3 comprises 12 residues. The ends were cut back, 5 bases at V and 0 bases at J, with 5 bases in the middle. The CDR3 region has the DNA TGTGCCTGGGACAACTCTGGAAACACCATATATTTT. Amino acid sequence: CAWDNSGNTIYF.

The V and J genes are TRBV7-9 and TRBJ1-3; D possibly corresponds to TRBD1 (6 bases). Germline CDR1 and CDR2: SEHNR and FQNEAQ (reference sequence). This CDR3 region has 15 residues. V dropped 5 bases and J dropped 0 bases, with 11 bases sitting between them. CDR3 in DNA: TGTGCCAGCAGCCAAGGACAGTTCTCTGGAAACACCATATATTTT. It translates to CASSQGQFSGNTIYF.

This clonotype has more than one count but fewer than ten. The chain is built from TRBV10-3 and TRBJ1-6; TRBD1 agrees at 7 bases. Germline V gene data show CDR1 as ENHRY and CDR2 as SYGVKD. V lost 10 bases to trimming and J lost 7 bases; unmatched junction nucleotides: 10. This CDR3 is built from 14 residues. This CDR3 reads CATAGTAMNSPLHF. CDR3 sequence (DNA): TGTGCCACCGCTGGGACAGCGATGAATTCACCCCTCCACTTT.

This chain uses TRBV30 with TRBJ1-2, with a tentative D call TRBD1 (5 bases). The length of the CDR3 is 14 residues. Per the germline V gene, CDR1 is GTSNPN and CDR2 is SVGIG (reference sequence). The V end was cut by 2 bases, the J end by 5 bases, with 15 bases between. The CDR3 DNA reads as TGTGCCTGGAGTCCACGACACCAGGGATATGGCTACACCTTC. Its translation is CAWSPRHQGYGYTF.

The table lists this clonotype with many counts. The V and J genes are TRBV7-2 and TRBJ1-5; 8 nucleotides match TRBD1. Germline trimming cut 6 bases from V and 5 bases from J; bases unmatched to any gene: 3. CDR3 length: 13 residues. Germline assignment: CDR1 SGHTA and CDR2 FQGNSA. CDR3 amino acids: CASSYRGDQPQHF. CDR3 nucleotide sequence: TGTGCCAGCAGTTACAGGGGGGATCAGCCCCAGCATTTT.

The table lists this clonotype with a few counts. V is TRBV27 and J is TRBJ1-6; D might be TRBD1 (6 bases). This CDR3 is 14 amino acids long. Germline values: CDR1 MNHEY, CDR2 SMNVEV (reference sequence). Trimming cost V 3 bases and J 9 bases, with 12 bases left between them. CDR3 residues: CASSFGGARSPLHF. CDR3 DNA sequence: TGTGCCAGCAGTTTCGGGGGGGCTCGTTCACCCCTCCACTTT.

This chain connects TRBV9 to TRBJ2-3; D is possibly TRBD1 (6 bases). V was pared by 8 bases and J by 2 bases, with 12 bases between. Germline V gene data show CDR1 as SGDLS and CDR2 as YYNGEE. This CDR3 comprises 13 residues. CDR3 nucleotide sequence: TGTGCCAGTCGCCGACAGGACACAGATACGCAGTATTTT. This translates into CASRRQDTDTQYF.

The gene calls are TRBV20-1 and TRBJ2-5, with TRBD2 matching 8 bases. The junction had 19 bases not matched to a gene; V was cut back by 5 bases and J by 5 bases. CDR1 and CDR2 from the germline V gene are DFQATT and SNEGSKA (reference sequence). The CDR3 runs to 17 residues. The CDR3 DNA sequence: TGCAGTGCTCTCACTCGGGAGCGGGGGAATTCGAAGGAGACCCAGTACTTC. It codes for CSALTRERGNSKETQYF.

The rearrangement uses TRBV20-1 and TRBJ2-7, with 7 bases matching TRBD2. Germline CDR1 is DFQATT and CDR2 is SNEGSKA (reference sequence). V was clipped by 5 bases and J by 3 bases; unmatched bases: 7. The CDR3 runs 13 residues. CDR3 region: CSAPIAGVYEQYF. The CDR3 coding sequence is TGCAGTGCTCCCATCGCGGGGGTCTACGAGCAGTACTTC.

This clonotype was seen only a few times. The gene calls are TRBV20-1 and TRBJ2-2; 7 bases match TRBD1. The CDR3 consists of 13 residues. Trimming took 3 bases from V and 4 from J; bases not matched to a gene: 2. Looked up from germline, CDR1 is DFQATT and CDR2 is SNEGSKA (reference sequence). This CDR3 reads CSASKGATGELFF. CDR3 DNA: TGCAGTGCTAGCAAGGGGGCCACCGGGGAGCTGTTTTTT.

This clonotype was counted only a few times. This rearrangement joins TRBV11-1 to TRBJ2-3, with D possibly TRBD2 on 5 matching bases. Trimming removed 5 bases at V and 5 bases at J, with 23 bases between. CDR1 is SGHAT and CDR2 is FQDESV in the germline V gene (reference sequence). This CDR3 spans 17 amino acids. CDR3 bases: TGTGCCAGCAGCCTTCAACCCCCTGGGGTCGGAGGAGATACGCAGTATTTT. It encodes CASSLQPPGVGGDTQYF.